Below, 2 T cell receptor beta chains from the same sample are listed, as sequenced in a study of cytomegalovirus exposure and HLA in healthy donors. A multiplex PCR was run with 60 Vbeta primers and 13 Jbeta primers. Assay used: immunoSEQ multiplex PCR; TCRdb lists only in-frame clones, some missing. The sample records approximately 140,000 clones, 77% being singletons. Source material: PBMCs. The receptors here all came from a woman aged 45-59 years in good health and CMV-seronegative.

The V and J genes are TRBV25-1 and TRBJ2-4; 10 bases line up with TRBD1. V lost 4 bases to trimming and J lost 3 bases; unmatched junction nucleotides: 9. Looked up from germline, CDR1 is MGHDK and CDR2 is SYGVNS. CDR3 length equals 17 residues. CDR3: CASSARQGAAVKNIQYF. CDR3 DNA: TGTGCCAGCAGTGCTCGACAGGGGGCTGCGGTCAAAAACATTCAGTACTTC. Combining the CDR3 with reference TRBV25-1 and TRBJ2-4 gives the whole variable domain EADIYQTPRYLVIGTGKKITLECSQTMGHDKMYWYQQDPGMELHLIHYSYGVNSTEKGDLSSESTVSRIRTEHFPLTLESARPSHTSQYLCASSARQGAAVKNIQYFGAGTRLSVL.

This clone came up once. The rearrangement joins TRBV2 to TRBJ1-6, with D possibly TRBD1 on 6 matching bases. The CDR3 loop spans 14 amino acids. Per the germline V gene, CDR1 is SNHLY and CDR2 is FYNNEI. The ends were cut back, 7 bases at V and 7 bases at J, with 14 bases in the middle. CDR3 amino acids: CASKKGHVNSPLHF. CDR3 in DNA: TGTGCCAGCAAGAAGGGACATGTCAATTCACCCCTCCACTTT.